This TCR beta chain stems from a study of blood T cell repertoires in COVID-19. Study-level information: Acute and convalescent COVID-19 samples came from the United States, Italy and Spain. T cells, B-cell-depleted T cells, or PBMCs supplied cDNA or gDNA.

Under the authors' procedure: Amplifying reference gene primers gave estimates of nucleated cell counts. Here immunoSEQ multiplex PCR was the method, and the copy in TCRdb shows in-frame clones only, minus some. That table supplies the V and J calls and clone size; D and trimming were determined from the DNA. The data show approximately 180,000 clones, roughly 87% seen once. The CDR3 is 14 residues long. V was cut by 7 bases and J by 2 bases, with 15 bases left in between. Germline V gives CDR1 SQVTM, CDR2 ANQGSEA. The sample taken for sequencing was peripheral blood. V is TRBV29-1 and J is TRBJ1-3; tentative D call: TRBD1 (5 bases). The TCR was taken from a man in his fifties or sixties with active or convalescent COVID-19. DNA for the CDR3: TGCAGCGCAGACTTGGGGGGAACTGGAAACACCATATATTTT. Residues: CSADLGGTGNTIYF.